Shown below are 22 T cell receptor beta chains from a single sample sequenced in a study of T cells in Graves' hyperthyroidism and ophthalmopathy (dated by TCRdb to between 2018 and 2021). The method behind the library was multiplex PCR. Sequencing was performed on an Illumina HiSeq 2000. The TCR beta CDR3 regions were amplified from the RNA transcripts. A first-round RT-PCR of the TCR CDR3 used the HTBI primer set with the Qiagen OneStep RT-PCR kit. TCRdb handled the public reads itself, with Q25 trimming in fastp and clone calling in MiXCR, and kept productive beta chains. Merged by CDR3 protein, the rows form single entries marked with the most common genes and DNA. The sample yields 700,000 or so distinct CDR3 sequences; more than 12% were counted once. Under 15% of the sample is taken by the ten largest. The specimen was blood. The source of these receptors is a woman aged 45 to 65 with Graves' ophthalmopathy.

This clonotype was observed at least ten times. This chain links TRBV11-3 with TRBJ2-7; D is uncertain. Between the trimmed V and J ends, which lost 0 bases and 4 bases, there was a span of 4 bases. Looked up from germline, CDR1 is SGHNT and CDR2 is YENEEA. This CDR3 region has 12 residues. CDR3 bases: TGTGCCAGCAGCTTAGACGATTACGAGCAGTACTTC. Protein sequence: CASSLDDYEQYF.

Details on this clonotype: A clone one base away is much larger, so this may be a read error. The chain couples TRBV6-1 to TRBJ2-7, with TRBD1 identical over 7 bases. From germline, CDR1 is MNHNS and CDR2 SASEGT. This CDR3 is 13 amino acids long. Here the CDR3 reads CASNPGQNYERYF. Written as DNA, the CDR3 is TGTGCCAGCAACCCGGGACAGAACTACGAGCGGTACTTC.

The genes are TRBV19 and TRBJ1-1, with TRBD1 matching over 8 bases. The junction had 19 bases not matched to a gene; V was cut back by 6 bases and J by 10 bases. CDR3 length: 16 residues. Germline CDR1 reads LNHDA; CDR2 reads SQIVND (reference sequence). CDR3 region: CASRNLRGRHGGIAFF. DNA for the CDR3: TGTGCCAGTAGGAACCTCAGGGGGCGGCATGGTGGAATAGCTTTCTTT.

This clonotype has more than one count but fewer than ten. This chain connects TRBV19 to TRBJ1-5; D is possibly TRBD1 (6 bases). This CDR3 has 16 residues. Germline loops: CDR1 LNHDA, CDR2 SQIVND (reference sequence). Trimming took off 5 bases at V and 6 bases at J, with 20 bases between the two ends. The CDR3 DNA sequence: TGTGCCAGTAGTCCCCTTCACAAGGGGGGGGTTCAGCCCCAGCATTTT. Translated: CASSPLHKGGVQPQHF.

This clonotype appeared a few times. A read error may explain this, as a much larger clone is one base away. The genes are TRBV10-3 and TRBJ2-3; D gene uncertain. Germline CDR1 reads ENHRY; CDR2 reads SYGVKD. V gave up 5 bases and J gave up 4 bases, with 10 bases separating them. The CDR3 length is 13 residues. CDR3 DNA: TGTGCCATCAGTCCCAGGCCTGCAGATACGCAGTATTTT. Protein: CAISPRPADTQYF.

This clonotype was seen only a few times. The J gene is TRBJ2-5, the V gene TRBV24-1; a weak D match, TRBD2 (5 bases). This CDR3 has 15 residues. The V end was cut by 6 bases, the J end by 2 bases, with 15 bases between. From germline, CDR1 is KGHDR and CDR2 SFDVKD. The DNA for the CDR3 is TGTGCCACCAGTACCCTTGCGGGCCAGCAAGAGACCCAGTACTTC. This translates into CATSTLAGQQETQYF.

This clonotype showed up just a few times. A junction end diverges from the germline sequence, so it may reflect a read error. The gene calls are TRBV10-3 and TRBJ2-1; 12 nucleotides match TRBD2. The CDR3 spans 17 residues. Germline V CDR1 and CDR2: ENHRY, SYGVKD. The CDR3 nucleotides read TGTGCCGTCAGCCCGACTAGCGGGAGAGAGGGTCGCAATGAGCAGTTCTTC. Residues: CAVSPTSGREGRNEQFF.

This clonotype came up a few times. The chain links TRBV9 to TRBJ2-2; 12 positions match TRBD2. V was pared by 0 bases and J by 3 bases, with 15 bases of the junction left unmatched. This CDR3 is 21 amino acids long. The germline V gene has CDR1 SGDLS and CDR2 YYNGEE. This CDR3 reads CASSVAGAASGRVLDTGELFF. CDR3 sequence (DNA): TGTGCCAGCAGCGTAGCTGGAGCGGCTAGCGGGAGGGTATTGGACACCGGGGAGCTGTTTTTT.

This clonotype was counted many times. The rearrangement uses TRBV7-2 and TRBJ1-6; D is perhaps TRBD1 (6 bases). The CDR3 runs 15 residues. V shed 2 bases and J shed 4 bases, with 9 bases lying between them. Germline lookup yields CDR1 SGHTA and CDR2 FQGNSA. The CDR3 sequence: CASSLQGRYNSPLHF. In DNA form, the CDR3 reads TGTGCCAGCAGCTTACAGGGGCGTTATAATTCACCCCTCCACTTT.

The sample holds many counts of this clonotype. The rearrangement uses TRBV2 and TRBJ2-7; 8 bases line up with TRBD1. With 6 bases clipped from V and 5 bases from J, the junction kept 9 bases outside the gene matches. Germline V gene sequence: CDR1 SNHLY, CDR2 FYNNEI. This CDR3 is built from 14 residues. The DNA of the CDR3 is TGTGCCAGCAGCAAGGACAGGGATCCCAACGAGCAGTACTTC. Amino acids: CASSKDRDPNEQYF.

This clonotype was seen a few times. Here the CDR3 reads CASSFQGLAGEPGQYF. The DNA of the CDR3 is TGTGCCAGCAGTTTCCAAGGACTAGCGGGCGAACCAGGGCAGTACTTC. The chain employs TRBV28 and TRBJ2-7; TRBD2 matches 11 bases. This CDR3 is built from 16 residues. After removal of 3 bases from V and 9 bases from J, the junction contained 13 bases not matched to a gene. Per germline, CDR1 MDHEN and CDR2 SYDVKM.

This clonotype was observed at least ten times. The chain uses TRBV18 and TRBJ2-1; no clear D. The germline CDR1 and CDR2 sequences are KGHSH and LQKENI. Between the trimmed V and J ends, which lost 0 bases and 6 bases, there was a span of 9 bases. The CDR3 is made up of 14 amino acids. The CDR3 loop is CASSPPTSFNEQFF. For the CDR3, the DNA is TGTGCCAGCTCACCACCAACGAGCTTCAATGAGCAGTTCTTC.

This clonotype was counted only a few times. The chain uses TRBV24-1 and TRBJ2-3; D unresolved. Germline V lookup: CDR1 KGHDR, CDR2 SFDVKD. V gave up 3 bases and J gave up 6 bases, with 9 bases separating them. The CDR3 consists of 13 residues. CDR3 sequence reads: CATSDLSWDTQYF. CDR3 DNA sequence: TGTGCCACCAGTGATCTCTCGTGGGATACGCAGTATTTT.

The chain recombines TRBV11-2 with TRBJ2-7, with TRBD1 matching over 12 bases. The CDR3 runs to 17 residues. Germline values: CDR1 SGHAT, CDR2 FQNNGV. Trimming took 5 bases from V and 3 from J; bases not matched to a gene: 11. The DNA of the CDR3 is TGTGCCAGCAGCAGAGCTGTGGGACAGGGGGCTTTCTACGAGCAGTACTTC. Translating gives CASSRAVGQGAFYEQYF.

The chain joins TRBV5-1 to TRBJ2-3; D possibly corresponds to TRBD2 (6 bases). This CDR3 is built from 16 residues. Germline lookup yields CDR1 SGHRS and CDR2 YFSETQ. V was clipped by 0 bases and J by 0 bases, with 11 bases between them. In nucleotides, the CDR3 is TGCGCCAGCAGCTTGGCTAGAGGGACTAGCACAGATACGCAGTATTTT. Translated: CASSLARGTSTDTQYF.

This clonotype was observed at least ten times. The chain is built from TRBV20-1 and TRBJ2-3, with 8 bases fitting TRBD2. J gave up 8 bases and V 6 bases, and 16 bases lay outside the gene matches. The CDR3 loop spans 15 amino acids. Germline CDR1 is DFQATT and CDR2 is SNEGSKA (reference sequence). The CDR3 spells CSAPKRENSAGTQYF. DNA of the CDR3: TGCAGTGCCCCAAAGCGGGAGAACTCAGCCGGTACGCAGTATTTT.

This chain joins TRBV9 and TRBJ2-6; no clear D gene. CDR1 and CDR2 (germline): SGDLS, YYNGEE. V was pared by 3 bases and J by 0 bases, with 7 bases between. This CDR3 contains 15 residues. CDR3 coding DNA: TGTGCCAGCAGCGATCTTAGCTCTGGGGCCAACGTCCTGACTTTC. It specifies CASSDLSSGANVLTF.

This clonotype was counted at least ten times. V is TRBV11-2 and J is TRBJ2-7; 8 bases are shared with TRBD2. Germline loops: CDR1 SGHAT, CDR2 FQNNGV. The CDR3 extends over 15 amino acids. V lost 0 bases and J lost 4; bases outside the gene matches: 5. CDR3 DNA: TGTGCCAGCAGCTTAGATCCTAGCGGGTCTTACGAGCAGTACTTC. Protein product: CASSLDPSGSYEQYF. The entire variable domain, with the rest obtained from reference TRBV11-2 and TRBJ2-7, is as follows: EAGVAQSPRYKIIEKRQSVAFWCNPISGHATLYWYQQILGQGPKLLIQFQNNGVVDDSQLPKDRFSAERLKGVDSTLKIQPAKLEDSAVYLCASSLDPSGSYEQYFGPGTRLTVT.

In nucleotides, the CDR3 is TGTGCCAGCAGCTTGGGGACGGATCCCTACGAGCAGTACTTC. It encodes CASSLGTDPYEQYF. The chain links TRBV5-4 to TRBJ2-7; D gene uncertain. Germline CDR1 reads SGHNT; CDR2 reads YYREEE (reference sequence). The CDR3 sequence is 14 residues long. Trimming removed 0 bases from V and 2 bases from J, with 9 bases in between.

This clonotype has ten or more counts. The chain carries TRBV11-3 and TRBJ2-1, with 8 bases aligning to TRBD2. The V gene end was trimmed by 5 bases and the J gene end by 9 bases; junction bases not matched to a gene: 12. CDR1 and CDR2 (germline): SGHNT, YENEEA. CDR3 length: 15 residues. CDR3 sequence reads: CASSPQRERPGEQFF. In DNA form, the CDR3 reads TGTGCCAGCAGCCCCCAGCGGGAGAGGCCCGGTGAGCAGTTCTTC.

This clonotype has only a few counts. The chain carries TRBV7-2 and TRBJ2-3, with 7 bases that match TRBD2. The CDR3 is made up of 18 amino acids. V shed 4 bases and J 0 bases; nucleotides not matched to a gene: 13. From germline, CDR1 is SGHTA and CDR2 FQGNSA. Here the CDR3 DNA reads TGTGCCAGCAGCTCGGCAATCGGACCTAGCGGTAGCACAGATACGCAGTATTTT. Protein product: CASSSAIGPSGSTDTQYF. Looking up the rest from reference TRBV7-2 and TRBJ2-3 gives the full variable domain: GAGVSQSPSNKVTEKGKDVELRCDPISGHTALYWYRQSLGQGLEFLIYFQGNSAPDKSGLPSDRFSAERTGGSVSTLTIQRTQQEDSAVYLCASSSAIGPSGSTDTQYFGPGTRLTVL.

The chain joins TRBV12-3 or TRBV12-4 to TRBJ2-3; 14 positions match TRBD2. V was clipped by 5 bases and J by 4 bases; unmatched bases: 5. The CDR3 covers 16 residues. As DNA, the CDR3 is TGTGCCAGCAGTCAGACTAGCGGGAGGGCGGCAGATACGCAGTATTTT. It codes for CASSQTSGRAADTQYF.